What follows are 20 T cell receptor beta chains derived from one specimen sequenced in a study of T cell repertoires in cytomegalovirus infection. TCRdb passed the reads through MiXCR, listing each CDR3 protein once. The sample carries roughly 310,000 distinct CDR3 sequences, 25% to 30% recorded once. These receptors lack a known antigen. Sequencing used cultured PBMCs, obtained from culture after CMV antigen stimulation. These receptors all come from a human donor in good health (CMV status not recorded). Some clones in this sample may be carry-over from other donors' samples.

This clonotype appeared many times. The V gene is TRBV7-2, the J gene TRBJ2-1; D possibly matches TRBD1 or TRBD2 (5 bases each). In germline, CDR1 is SGHTA, CDR2 FQGNSA. V lost 0 bases and J 3 bases, leaving 12 bases between the germline ends. CDR3 length equals 16 residues. The DNA for the CDR3 is TGTGCCAGCAGCTTAGCGCCGGGAACAGGCTACAATGAGCAGTTCTTC. Amino acid sequence: CASSLAPGTGYNEQFF.

The chain employs TRBV4-1 and TRBJ2-3; perhaps TRBD2 as D (6 bases). This CDR3 has 14 residues. Germline CDR1 reads MGHRA; CDR2 reads YSYEKL. With 1 base removed from V and 5 bases from J, the gap between germline ends came to 10 bases. CDR3 coding DNA: TGCGCCAGCAGCCAAGCCGGGGGAATAGATACGCAGTATTTT. Residues: CASSQAGGIDTQYF.

The genes are TRBV7-9 and TRBJ2-1, with 9 nucleotides matching TRBD2. The germline V gene encodes CDR1 SEHNR and CDR2 FQNEAQ (reference sequence). V lost 2 bases to trimming and J lost 4 bases; unmatched junction nucleotides: 3. This CDR3 spans 15 amino acids. CDR3: CASSLRTSDYNEQFF. In DNA form, the CDR3 reads TGTGCCAGCAGCTTACGGACTAGCGATTACAATGAGCAGTTCTTC.

The V and J genes are TRBV7-2 and TRBJ2-3, with 12 bases aligning to TRBD2. V dropped 4 bases and J dropped 2; count of bases not matched to a gene: 4. The CDR3 extends over 16 amino acids. Germline V gene lookup returns CDR1 SGHTA and CDR2 FQGNSA. The CDR3 sequence is CASSSGLAGHTDTQYF. DNA of the CDR3: TGTGCCAGCAGCTCGGGACTAGCGGGTCACACAGATACGCAGTATTTT.

The chain couples TRBV6-6 to TRBJ1-6; 7 nucleotides agree with TRBD1. This CDR3 is built from 13 residues. V trimming: 2 bases; J trimming: 14 bases; junction bases outside the gene matches: 6. Germline lookup yields CDR1 MNHNY and CDR2 SVGAGI (reference sequence). The CDR3 reads CASSYPAGGTLHF. CDR3 DNA sequence: TGTGCCAGCAGTTACCCGGCAGGGGGAACCCTCCACTTT.

This clonotype showed up just a few times. This chain joins TRBV6-6 and TRBJ2-1; 9 bases are shared with TRBD2. Trimming at V came to 2 bases and at J to 9 bases, leaving 11 bases not matched to a gene. This CDR3 region has 16 residues. Germline assignment: CDR1 MNHNY and CDR2 SVGAGI (reference sequence). For the CDR3, the DNA is TGTGCCAGCAGTTACCCTCCCGGCGGGAGGGCCTTTGAGCAGTTCTTC. Protein: CASSYPPGGRAFEQFF.

V usage is TRBV19 and J usage is TRBJ1-5, with a possible D match to TRBD1 (6 bases). Germline assignment: CDR1 LNHDA and CDR2 SQIVND (reference sequence). This CDR3 spans 14 amino acids. The V end was cut by 7 bases, the J end by 3 bases, with 13 bases between. CDR3 loop: CASNAGENNQPQHF. The DNA of the CDR3 is TGTGCCAGTAACGCAGGGGAAAACAATCAGCCCCAGCATTTT.

This clonotype has a count of ten or more. The V gene is TRBV7-2, the J gene TRBJ2-3, with 11 positions matching TRBD2. In germline, CDR1 is SGHTA, CDR2 FQGNSA. The CDR3 sequence is 23 residues long. Trimming cost V 5 bases and J 2 bases; bases outside gene matches: 27. The DNA for the CDR3 is TGTGCCAGCAGCCTCAGACTAGCGGGACAGCCAGGATATAGGATCGAAGTCACAGATACGCAGTATTTT. Its translation: CASSLRLAGQPGYRIEVTDTQYF. The variable domain in full, completed from reference TRBV7-2 and TRBJ2-3, reads GAGVSQSPSNKVTEKGKDVELRCDPISGHTALYWYRQSLGQGLEFLIYFQGNSAPDKSGLPSDRFSAERTGGSVSTLTIQRTQQEDSAVYLCASSLRLAGQPGYRIEVTDTQYFGPGTRLTVL.

This clonotype was seen more than once but under ten times. The chain employs TRBV19 and TRBJ1-1; D uncertain. The V end was cut by 7 bases, the J end by 3 bases, with 12 bases between. This CDR3 is 13 amino acids long. Per germline, CDR1 LNHDA and CDR2 SQIVND (reference sequence). The CDR3 DNA reads TGTGCCAGTACCACAAAATATTACACTGAAGCTTTCTTT. It yields the protein CASTTKYYTEAFF.

This clonotype was recorded only once. The chain is built from TRBV20-1 and TRBJ2-7; TRBD1 aligns across 8 bases. The junction had 7 bases not matched to a gene; V was cut back by 5 bases and J by 1 base. The CDR3 spans 14 residues. Germline V gene data show CDR1 as DFQATT and CDR2 as SNEGSKA (reference sequence). The DNA of the CDR3 is TGCAGTGCTTTATCAGGGGGCAAATCCTACGAGCAGTACTTC. Translation: CSALSGGKSYEQYF.

The V gene is TRBV7-2, the J gene TRBJ2-7; no firm D call. Deletions cut 1 base from V and 2 bases from J, with 9 bases between. This CDR3 contains 14 residues. Germline-derived CDR1 and CDR2 are SGHTA and FQGNSA. Here the CDR3 reads CASSLGQRPYEQYF. The CDR3 DNA reads TGTGCCAGCAGCTTAGGCCAAAGGCCCTACGAGCAGTACTTC.

The V call is TRBV12-5, the J call TRBJ2-1; either TRBD1 or TRBD2 may fit D (6 bases each). The CDR3 consists of 15 residues. V lost 5 bases to trimming and J lost 4 bases, with 15 bases between them. The V gene's germline CDR1 is LGHNT and CDR2 FRNRAP. Here the CDR3 reads CASGQWGRGYNEQFF. Written as DNA, the CDR3 is TGTGCTAGTGGTCAATGGGGGCGGGGATACAATGAGCAGTTCTTC.

This clonotype appeared once. This clone may be a read error of a much larger clone one base away. The rearrangement uses TRBV7-2 and TRBJ1-1; TRBD1 might be the D (6 bases). The CDR3 loop spans 14 amino acids. Germline lookup yields CDR1 SGHTA and CDR2 FQGNSA. CDR3 region: CASSLGGGDTEASF. DNA of the CDR3: TGTGCCAGCAGCTTGGGGGGGGGGGACACTGAAGCTTCCTTT.

The rearrangement uses TRBV5-6 and TRBJ2-5, with TRBD2 matching 8 bases. The junction had 7 bases not matched to a gene; V was cut back by 7 bases and J by 8 bases. CDR1 and CDR2 (germline): SGHDT, YYEEEE. The length of the CDR3 is 12 residues. CDR3 region: CASSGGRGTQYF. CDR3 bases: TGTGCCAGCTCGGGGGGGCGTGGAACCCAGTACTTC.

The V gene is TRBV10-3, the J gene TRBJ2-5; 10 positions match TRBD1. CDR1 and CDR2 (germline): ENHRY, SYGVKD. This CDR3 comprises 15 residues. V lost 1 base to trimming and J lost 4 bases; unmatched junction nucleotides: 3. CDR3 sequence reads: CAISEFRDRGETQYF. CDR3 nucleotides: TGTGCCATCAGTGAGTTCCGGGACAGGGGAGAGACCCAGTACTTC.

At least ten counts were recorded for this clonotype. V is TRBV29-1 and J is TRBJ1-1, with D unclear. The CDR3 consists of 13 residues. Deletions cut 6 bases from V and 2 bases from J, with 13 bases between. Germline CDR1 SQVTM, CDR2 ANQGSEA. The CDR3 protein is CSVMGSTNTEAFF. CDR3 nucleotide sequence: TGCAGCGTAATGGGGTCAACCAACACTGAAGCTTTCTTT.

V usage is TRBV19 and J usage is TRBJ2-1, with D possibly TRBD1 on 6 matching bases. This CDR3 has 15 amino acids. Germline assignment: CDR1 LNHDA and CDR2 SQIVND (reference sequence). Between the trimmed V and J ends, which lost 5 bases and 7 bases, there was a span of 18 bases. The CDR3 DNA reads as TGTGCCAGTAGTGCTCGGGACATCTCCGGTAATGAGCAGTTCTTC. Its translation: CASSARDISGNEQFF.

This clonotype was observed a handful of times. This chain joins TRBV6-2 or TRBV6-3 and TRBJ2-1, with TRBD2 matching 15 bases. J was trimmed by 1 base and V by 6 bases; bases with no gene match: 10. CDR1 is MNHEY and CDR2 is SVGEGT in the germline V gene. CDR3 size: 19 residues. The CDR3 loop reads CASSYRTSGRARSYNEQFF. In DNA, the CDR3 is TGTGCCAGCAGCTATAGGACTAGCGGGAGGGCCCGGTCCTACAATGAGCAGTTCTTC.

This clonotype has more than one count but fewer than ten. The gene calls are TRBV11-2 and TRBJ2-2, with TRBD1 identical over 8 bases. This CDR3 region has 16 residues. Losses at the gene ends were 2 bases for V and 1 base for J; bases not matched to a gene: 3. The germline V gene encodes CDR1 SGHAT and CDR2 FQNNGV. The CDR3 is CASSLRGTGNTGELFF. The CDR3 DNA follows: TGTGCCAGCAGCTTACGTGGGACAGGGAACACCGGGGAGCTGTTTTTT.

Notes on this clonotype: Just one base apart from a much larger clone, this may be a read error. The chain employs TRBV7-9 and TRBJ2-2; 11 bases agree with TRBD2. The V gene's germline CDR1 is SEHNR and CDR2 FQNEAQ (reference sequence). This CDR3 region has 14 residues. With V trimmed by 6 bases and J by 5 bases, 2 bases remained unmatched. The DNA for the CDR3 is TGTGCCAGCAGACGACTAGCGGGAACCGGGGAGCTGTTTTTT. Its protein is CASRRLAGTGELFF.